This entry is about one TCR beta chain. Its specificity is unknown. The data stem from a study of beta chain features in type 1 diabetes. Study results and caveats: Shortening that was moderate but significant affected the TCRB CDR3s of Type 1 diabetes patients in all four CD4+ subsets.

Every bit of the isolated RNA underwent reverse transcription, so sequencing read expressed TCRB transcripts. Naive, central memory and regulatory T cell samples produced a mean of about 4 million reads. The table came from immunoSEQ multiplex PCR; TCRdb's copy has only in-frame clones and leaves some out. The data show 600,000 or so clones, over 11% seen once. This TCR came from a man between 18 and 29 years old with type 1 diabetes. Specimen: naive CD4+ T cells from blood.

The chain's CDR3 is CASSLQGHFYEQYF. The CDR3 nucleotides read TGTGCCAGCAGTTTACAGGGACACTTTTACGAGCAGTACTTC. V usage is TRBV27 and J usage is TRBJ2-7, with D possibly TRBD1 on 6 matching bases. The CDR3 contains 14 residues. Germline V gene data show CDR1 as MNHEY and CDR2 as SMNVEV (reference sequence). V was clipped by 2 bases and J by 4 bases, with 12 bases between them.